This T cell receptor (beta chain) derives from a study of blood T cell repertoires in COVID-19. This CDR3 is 15 amino acids long. With V trimmed by 5 bases and J by 7 bases, 8 bases remained unmatched. Germline V gene lookup returns CDR1 KGHSH and CDR2 LQKENI. Sequencing used immunoSEQ multiplex PCR; TCRdb keeps in-frame clones, though not all of them. The data contain 110,000 to 150,000 clones, about nine tenths of them singletons. This clonotype was sampled from a man aged 45 to 65 who had recovered from COVID-19. What was sequenced was PBMCs or T cells enriched from blood (not recorded which). The chain joins TRBV18 to TRBJ2-1; 10 nucleotides line up with TRBD2. CDR3 amino acids: CASSFSGTSVNEQFF. CDR3 sequence (DNA): TGTGCCAGCTCATTTAGCGGGACTAGCGTGAATGAGCAGTTCTTC.